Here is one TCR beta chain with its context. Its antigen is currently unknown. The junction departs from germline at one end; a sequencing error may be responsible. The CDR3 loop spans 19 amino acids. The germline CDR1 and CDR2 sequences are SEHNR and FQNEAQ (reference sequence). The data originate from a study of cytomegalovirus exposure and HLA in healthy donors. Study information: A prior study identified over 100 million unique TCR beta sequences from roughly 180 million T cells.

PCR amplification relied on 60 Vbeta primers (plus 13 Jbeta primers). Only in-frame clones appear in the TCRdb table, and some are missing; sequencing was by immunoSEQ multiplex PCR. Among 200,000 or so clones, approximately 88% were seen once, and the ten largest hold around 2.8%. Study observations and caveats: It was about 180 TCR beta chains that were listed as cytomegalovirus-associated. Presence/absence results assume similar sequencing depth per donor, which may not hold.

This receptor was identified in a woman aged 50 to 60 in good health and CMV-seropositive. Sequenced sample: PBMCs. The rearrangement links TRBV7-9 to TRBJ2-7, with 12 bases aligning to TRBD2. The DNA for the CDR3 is TGTTCCAGCAGCTTAGTACCCGGGACTAGCGGGCCGAGCTCCTACGAGCAGTACTTC. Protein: CSSSLVPGTSGPSSYEQYF.